This T cell receptor (beta chain) is from a study of T cells in Graves' hyperthyroidism and ophthalmopathy. The CDR3 has 17 amino acids. Looked up from germline, CDR1 is MNHNS and CDR2 is SASEGT. V was pared by 11 bases and J by 0 bases, with 20 bases between. RNA transcripts yielded amplified TCR beta CDR3 regions. Researchers ran a first-round RT-PCR on the TCR CDR3 using the HTBI primer set. TCRdb itself ran the multiplex PCR reads through MiXCR, one entry per CDR3 protein. The sample carries some 350,000 distinct CDR3 sequences, approximately 25% recorded once. The TCR originated in a man in his forties or fifties with Graves' hyperthyroidism. The genes are TRBV6-1 and TRBJ2-6; D tentatively fits TRBD1 or TRBD2 (6 bases each). The sample comprised blood. This chain's CDR3 is CAGDARGEDSGANVLTF. The CDR3, as DNA: TGTGCCGGGGACGCTAGGGGGGAGGACTCTGGGGCCAACGTCCTGACTTTC.